These 9 T cell receptor beta chains were sequenced from one sample in a study of vaccination and CD4 T cells after COVID-19. Treatment here: approximately 9-day PBMC culture with coronavirus spike peptide pools or control peptides (ViraFEST assay). Unexposed donor CD4+ T cells predated the COVID-19 pandemic, collected 2011-2018. With the Oncomine TCR Beta short-read assay, DNA from cultured CD4+ T cells was sequenced. TCRdb processed the PCR reads anew with MiXCR; each CDR3 protein has one entry. The table lists 4,000 to 4,500 distinct CDR3 sequences, roughly 34% of them singletons. No antigen is known for these receptors. Sequenced input: CD4+ T cells from blood, cultured in vitro. These receptors came from a human donor in good health.

The chain carries TRBV5-1 and TRBJ1-2, with no clear D. Germline CDR1 SGHRS, CDR2 YFSETQ. Deletions cut 0 bases from V and 5 bases from J, with 8 bases between. The CDR3 has 13 residues. In nucleotides, the CDR3 is TGCGCCAGCAGCTTGGCCGTTGGATATGGCTACACCTTC. It encodes CASSLAVGYGYTF.

This clonotype appeared a few times. The rearrangement uses TRBV7-9 and TRBJ2-1, with 8 bases identical to TRBD1. V lost 8 bases, J lost 6 bases, and 9 bases stayed unmatched. Germline-derived CDR1 and CDR2 are SEHNR and FQNEAQ (reference sequence). The CDR3 has 14 amino acids. The CDR3 DNA is TGTGCCAGCGGGGGACAGGTAAACAGCAATGAGCAGTTCTTC. Protein: CASGGQVNSNEQFF.

This clonotype was observed a handful of times. V is TRBV10-3 and J is TRBJ2-7; 7 bases map to TRBD1. Trimming cost V 10 bases and J 4 bases; bases outside gene matches: 4. The germline gives CDR1 ENHRY, CDR2 SYGVKD. This CDR3 region has 11 residues. The CDR3 DNA reads TGTGCCAGCGGACAGGCGTACGAGCAGTACTTC. Its translation: CASGQAYEQYF.

This clonotype was observed a few times. The CDR3 loop reads CASSASGGDQPQHF. The DNA for the CDR3 is TGTGCCAGCAGTGCCTCTGGGGGGGATCAGCCCCAGCATTTT. The J gene is TRBJ1-5, the V gene TRBV6-1; possible D gene TRBD1, 5 bases. The CDR3 is made up of 14 amino acids. The V gene's germline CDR1 is MNHNS and CDR2 SASEGT. Trimming shortened V by 4 bases and J by 5 bases, and 12 bases separated the two germline ends.

A few counts support this clonotype. This sequence joins TRBV6-1 and TRBJ2-2; D is unclear. This CDR3 has 15 amino acids. Trimming stripped 3 bases from V and 0 bases from J, with 8 bases between. In germline, CDR1 is MNHNS, CDR2 SASEGT. The CDR3 is CASSDVAPNTGELFF. CDR3 in DNA: TGTGCCAGCAGTGATGTGGCCCCGAACACCGGGGAGCTGTTTTTT.

V and J are TRBV10-3 and TRBJ2-7, with D perhaps matching TRBD2 (6 bases). The CDR3 is made up of 15 amino acids. CDR1 is ENHRY, CDR2 SYGVKD, per germline. Trimming took off 6 bases at V and 2 bases at J, with 17 bases between the two ends. CDR3 residues: CAISGEDTVAYEQYF. The CDR3 bases are TGTGCCATCAGCGGGGAGGACACGGTCGCCTACGAGCAGTACTTC.

This sequence joins TRBV6-1 and TRBJ1-3; tentative D call: TRBD1 (6 bases). The CDR3 is 13 amino acids. The germline V gene has CDR1 MNHNS and CDR2 SASEGT. The V and J ends lost 7 bases and 5 bases respectively, with 12 bases between them. DNA of the CDR3: TGTGCCAGCACCGGGACATCTCGAAACACCATATATTTT. Its protein product is CASTGTSRNTIYF.

This clonotype was seen more than once but under ten times. The chain links TRBV20-1 to TRBJ2-1; no definite D call. Germline V CDR1 and CDR2: DFQATT, SNEGSKA (reference sequence). This CDR3 is 16 amino acids long. V lost 0 bases and J 3 bases, leaving 15 bases between the germline ends. The CDR3 here is CSARDIRRLLYNEQFF. CDR3 DNA: TGCAGTGCTAGAGATATTAGACGACTCCTCTACAATGAGCAGTTCTTC.

This clonotype was counted between two and nine times. The chain combines TRBV6-1 with TRBJ1-1, with 7 bases matching TRBD1. CDR3 length: 13 amino acids. J gave up 6 bases and V 7 bases, and 8 bases lay outside the gene matches. Germline V gives CDR1 MNHNS, CDR2 SASEGT. In nucleotides, the CDR3 is TGTGCCAGCAAAGTAGGGGGCCCAGCTGAAGCTTTCTTT. Translated: CASKVGGPAEAFF.